This T cell receptor beta chain was sequenced during a study of T-cell reconstitution after alpha-beta-depleted transplantation in children. Study-wide findings and caveats: When one year had passed after transplant, most T-cell counts and diversity came from newly produced T cells. TCRbeta diversity was high at day 60 in some patients (a result of surviving recipient T cells and thymic progenitors). As was reported, about two months after transplant, alpha-beta T cells came from several hundred expanded graft clones.

Preparation of the TCRbeta library used unique molecular identifiers. TCRdb used MiXCR to reprocess the PCR reads, holding one entry per CDR3 protein. The table includes a few hundred thousand distinct CDR3 sequences, 43% detected once. Germline CDR1 is SGHDT and CDR2 is YYEEEE. The V gene end was trimmed by 0 bases and the J gene end by 10 bases; junction bases not matched to a gene: 5. This CDR3 contains 16 residues. About this clonotype itself: Its target is unknown.

The sequencing used PBMCs, collected before TCRalphabeta/CD19-depleted stem cell transplant. This chain uses TRBV5-6 with TRBJ2-1; TRBD2 matches 15 bases. The TCR comes from a girl aged 2-10 years with aplastic anemia, due to receive a stem cell transplant. CDR3 bases: TGTGCCAGCAGCTTGGTGGGACTAGCGGGAGGTGGGGAGCAGTTCTTC. Residues: CASSLVGLAGGGEQFF.